This T cell receptor (beta chain) is from a study of blood T cell repertoires in COVID-19. Study context: Acute and convalescent COVID-19 samples came from the United States, Italy and Spain. T cells, B-cell-depleted T cells, or PBMCs supplied cDNA or gDNA.

Seattle's enrolled individuals joined amid active infection and were then monitored longitudinally. The CDR3 runs 14 residues. Per the germline V gene, CDR1 is SGHTA and CDR2 is FQGNSA. V lost 5 bases, J lost 2 bases, and 12 bases lay in between. Authors' methods: Cell counts per sample came from amplifying reference gene primers. Method: immunoSEQ multiplex PCR; TCRdb's copy keeps in-frame clones and lacks some. V and J calls and clone size are copied from that table; D and trimming were computed from the DNA. The sample holds under 200,000 clones, approximately 81% seen once. The sequencing input was peripheral blood. This TCR was sampled from a woman in her forties or fifties with COVID-19, enrolled during active disease. The chain uses TRBV7-2 and TRBJ2-5, with D possibly TRBD2 on 7 matching bases. Here the CDR3 reads CASSPEGGQETQYF. The CDR3 coding sequence is TGTGCCAGCAGCCCCGAGGGGGGGCAAGAGACCCAGTACTTC. Full variable domain (outside the CDR3, taken from reference TRBV7-2 and TRBJ2-5): GAGVSQSPSNKVTEKGKDVELRCDPISGHTALYWYRQSLGQGLEFLIYFQGNSAPDKSGLPSDRFSAERTGGSVSTLTIQRTQQEDSAVYLCASSPEGGQETQYFGPGTRLLVL.